Below are 16 T cell receptor beta chains sequenced from a single sample in a study of T cells in localized non-small cell lung cancer. Produced via immunoSEQ multiplex PCR; TCRdb's table is partial and in-frame only. The sample holds 45,000 to 70,000 clones, 86% seen once. Sequences were derived from peripheral blood, sampled before any cancer treatment. The source of these receptors is a woman aged 35 to 69 with stage I lung adenocarcinoma.

V usage is TRBV7-2 and J usage is TRBJ2-5; D remains unclear. The CDR3 totals 13 residues. The germline V and J ends were trimmed by 1 base and 9 bases, with 12 bases remaining between them. Germline CDR1 is SGHTA and CDR2 is FQGNSA. As DNA, the CDR3 is TGTGCCAGCAGCTTAGTGGTGGGAAGGGCCCAGTACTTC. Protein: CASSLVVGRAQYF.

V is TRBV19 and J is TRBJ2-1, with 9 bases fitting TRBD2. The CDR3 covers 17 residues. Per germline, CDR1 LNHDA and CDR2 SQIVND (reference sequence). V shed 0 bases and J 3 bases; nucleotides not matched to a gene: 6. This CDR3 is CASSIDLASGNYNEQFF. CDR3 DNA: TGTGCCAGTAGTATAGATCTGGCTAGCGGGAACTACAATGAGCAGTTCTTC. The full variable domain, completed using reference TRBV19 and TRBJ2-1, is DGGITQSPKYLFRKEGQNVTLSCEQNLNHDAMYWYRQDPGQGLRLIYYSQIVNDFQKGDIAEGYSVSREKKESFPLTVTSAQKNPTAFYLCASSIDLASGNYNEQFFGPGTRLTVL.

The chain is built from TRBV19 and TRBJ1-6, with D perhaps matching TRBD1 (6 bases). CDR3 length equals 13 residues. V dropped 9 bases and J dropped 9 bases, with 15 bases sitting between them. Germline CDR1 is LNHDA and CDR2 is SQIVND (reference sequence). The CDR3 spells CASQGQVFSPLHF. The CDR3 region has the DNA TGTGCCAGCCAGGGACAAGTCTTTTCACCCCTCCACTTT.

The V gene is TRBV28, the J gene TRBJ2-5, with TRBD2 identical over 9 bases. Germline V gene lookup returns CDR1 MDHEN and CDR2 SYDVKM. This CDR3 has 15 amino acids. The V gene end was trimmed by 3 bases and the J gene end by 5 bases; junction bases not matched to a gene: 7. CDR3 DNA: TGTGCCAGCAGTTTCGGCGGGGGGGCCAGTGAGACCCAGTACTTC. This gives the protein CASSFGGGASETQYF.

The V call is TRBV7-2, the J call TRBJ2-2, with D possibly being TRBD1 (6 bases). Germline-derived CDR1 and CDR2 are SGHTA and FQGNSA. V lost 1 base and J lost 4, with 16 bases in between. This CDR3 spans 17 amino acids. DNA for the CDR3: TGTGCCAGCAGCTTAGTGGCAGGGGCGCGTATCACCGGGGAGCTGTTTTTT. Encoded protein: CASSLVAGARITGELFF.

The rearrangement links TRBV7-2 to TRBJ1-2; no definite D call. The CDR3 runs to 15 residues. CDR1 and CDR2 from the germline V gene are SGHTA and FQGNSA. Between the trimmed V and J ends, which lost 5 bases and 4 bases, there was a span of 17 bases. In nucleotides, the CDR3 is TGTGCCAGCAGCCGGTCAGTCGGAAATGCCTATGGCTACACCTTC. This gives the protein CASSRSVGNAYGYTF.

V gene TRBV7-2 combines with J gene TRBJ2-1, with D possibly TRBD2 on 5 matching bases. CDR1 and CDR2 (germline): SGHTA, FQGNSA. The CDR3 is 12 amino acids. Trimming removed 1 base from V and 14 bases from J, with 12 bases in between. This CDR3 is CASSLGAGPEFF. CDR3 coding DNA: TGTGCCAGCAGCTTAGGTGCGGGTCCAGAGTTCTTC.

The chain combines TRBV5-5 with TRBJ1-5; 8 bases fit TRBD1. This CDR3 is 16 amino acids long. V dropped 3 bases and J dropped 0; count of bases not matched to a gene: 5. Per germline, CDR1 SGHKS and CDR2 YYEKEE (reference sequence). The CDR3 sequence is CASSSGDRNSNQPQHF. The CDR3 nucleotides are TGTGCCAGCAGCTCGGGGGACAGGAATAGCAATCAGCCCCAGCATTTT. Based on the CDR3 plus reference TRBV5-5 and TRBJ1-5, the full variable domain is DAGVTQSPTHLIKTRGQQVTLRCSPISGHKSVSWYQQVLGQGPQFIFQYYEKEERGRGNFPDRFSARQFPNYSSELNVNALLLGDSALYLCASSSGDRNSNQPQHFGDGTRLSIL.

The V gene is TRBV5-1, the J gene TRBJ2-3; TRBD2 aligns across 11 bases. This CDR3 spans 16 amino acids. V lost 0 bases to trimming and J lost 6 bases; unmatched junction nucleotides: 6. Germline V gives CDR1 SGHRS, CDR2 YFSETQ. The CDR3, as DNA: TGCGCCAGCAGCTTGGGGCTAGCGGGGGGACGTGATACGCAGTATTTT. As protein: CASSLGLAGGRDTQYF.

The genes are TRBV2 and TRBJ1-4, with a possible D match to TRBD1 (6 bases). From germline, CDR1 is SNHLY and CDR2 FYNNEI. Trimming took 1 base from V and 7 from J, leaving 10 bases between them. The CDR3 contains 14 residues. The CDR3 spells CASSEDRAAEKLFF. The CDR3 DNA follows: TGTGCCAGCAGTGAAGACAGGGCGGCTGAAAAACTGTTTTTT.

For the CDR3, the DNA is TGTGCCAGTAGTATGGGTGTTTCACCCCTCCACTTT. It is translated as CASSMGVSPLHF. The rearrangement links TRBV19 to TRBJ1-6; D gene ambiguous. This CDR3 is built from 12 residues. The ends were cut back, 3 bases at V and 9 bases at J, with 6 bases in the middle. Germline CDR1 is LNHDA and CDR2 is SQIVND (reference sequence).

This chain links TRBV5-6 with TRBJ1-1; TRBD1 might be the D (5 bases). This CDR3 spans 12 amino acids. Germline loops: CDR1 SGHDT, CDR2 YYEEEE. The germline V and J ends were trimmed by 1 base and 12 bases, with 13 bases remaining between them. The CDR3 DNA is TGTGCCAGCAGCTTGAATAGGCAGGGAACTTTCTTT. It yields the protein CASSLNRQGTFF.

The rearrangement uses TRBV7-3 and TRBJ2-1, with a possible D match to TRBD2 (6 bases). Germline V gene sequence: CDR1 SGHTA, CDR2 FQGTGA. The CDR3 has 15 amino acids. Deletions cut 5 bases from V and 6 bases from J, with 17 bases between. CDR3 in DNA: TGTGCCAGCAGCCCGGCCCGGGGGTACGGCAATGAGCAGTTCTTC. As protein: CASSPARGYGNEQFF.

This clone was seen once. CDR3 DNA: TGTGCCAGCAGTGACGAGGGAGAATACACTGAAGCTTTCTTT. Translating gives CASSDEGEYTEAFF. The J gene is TRBJ1-1, the V gene TRBV6-6; the D is unclear. In germline, CDR1 is MNHNY, CDR2 SVGAGI (reference sequence). This CDR3 is built from 14 residues. Between the trimmed V and J ends, which lost 5 bases and 3 bases, there was a span of 13 bases.

This chain's CDR3 is CASSLGGAGGDTQYF. The CDR3 DNA reads TGCGCCAGCAGCTTGGGAGGGGCCGGCGGAGATACGCAGTATTTT. The chain carries TRBV5-1 and TRBJ2-3, with D possibly called TRBD1 or TRBD2 (5 bases each). Germline V lookup: CDR1 SGHRS, CDR2 YFSETQ. The CDR3 extends over 15 amino acids. V shed 0 bases and J shed 5 bases, with 13 bases lying between them.

V usage is TRBV9 and J usage is TRBJ1-2, with TRBD1 matching over 10 bases. Germline V gene data show CDR1 as SGDLS and CDR2 as YYNGEE. J gave up 3 bases and V 3 bases, and 5 bases lay outside the gene matches. The CDR3 covers 15 residues. The CDR3 loop is CASSAGTGDYYGYTF. CDR3 sequence (DNA): TGTGCCAGCAGCGCAGGGACAGGGGATTACTATGGCTACACCTTC. Full variable domain (rest looked up from reference TRBV9 and TRBJ1-2): DSGVTQTPKHLITATGQRVTLRCSPRSGDLSVYWYQQSLDQGLQFLIQYYNGEERAKGNILERFSAQQFPDLHSELNLSSLELGDSALYFCASSAGTGDYYGYTFGSGTRLTVV.